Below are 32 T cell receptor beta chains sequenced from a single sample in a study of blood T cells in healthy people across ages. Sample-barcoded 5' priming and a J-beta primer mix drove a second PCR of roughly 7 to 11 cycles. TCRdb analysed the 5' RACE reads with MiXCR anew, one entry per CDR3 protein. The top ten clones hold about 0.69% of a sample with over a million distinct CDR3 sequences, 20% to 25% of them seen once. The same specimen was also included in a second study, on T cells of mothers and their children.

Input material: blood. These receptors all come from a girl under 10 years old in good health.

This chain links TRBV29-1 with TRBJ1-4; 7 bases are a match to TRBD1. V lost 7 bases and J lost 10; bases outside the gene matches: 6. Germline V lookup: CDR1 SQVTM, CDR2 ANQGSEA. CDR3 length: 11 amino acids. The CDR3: CSAGTEGKLFF. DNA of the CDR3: TGCAGCGCAGGGACAGAAGGAAAACTGTTTTTT.

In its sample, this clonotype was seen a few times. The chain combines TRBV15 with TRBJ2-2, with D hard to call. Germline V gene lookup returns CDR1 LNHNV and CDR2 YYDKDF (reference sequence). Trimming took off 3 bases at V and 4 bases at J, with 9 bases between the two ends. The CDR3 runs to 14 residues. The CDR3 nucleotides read TGTGCCACCAGCAGTGGCGTATTCACCGGGGAGCTGTTTTTT. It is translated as CATSSGVFTGELFF.

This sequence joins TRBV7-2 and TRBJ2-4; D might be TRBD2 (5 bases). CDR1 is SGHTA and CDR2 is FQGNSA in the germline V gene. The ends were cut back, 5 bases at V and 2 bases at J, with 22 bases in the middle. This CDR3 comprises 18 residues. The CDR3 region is CASSKITGLPVSKNIQYF. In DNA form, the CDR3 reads TGTGCCAGCAGCAAGATCACCGGACTTCCCGTTTCCAAAAACATTCAGTACTTC. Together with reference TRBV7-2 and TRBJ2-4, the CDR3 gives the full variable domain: GAGVSQSPSNKVTEKGKDVELRCDPISGHTALYWYRQSLGQGLEFLIYFQGNSAPDKSGLPSDRFSAERTGGSVSTLTIQRTQQEDSAVYLCASSKITGLPVSKNIQYFGAGTRLSVL.

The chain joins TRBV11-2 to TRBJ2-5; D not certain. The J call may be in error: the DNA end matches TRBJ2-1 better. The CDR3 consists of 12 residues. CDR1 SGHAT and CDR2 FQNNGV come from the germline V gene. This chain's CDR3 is CASSFDLNEQFF. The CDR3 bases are TGTGCCAGCAGCTTTGATCTAAATGAGCAGTTCTTC.

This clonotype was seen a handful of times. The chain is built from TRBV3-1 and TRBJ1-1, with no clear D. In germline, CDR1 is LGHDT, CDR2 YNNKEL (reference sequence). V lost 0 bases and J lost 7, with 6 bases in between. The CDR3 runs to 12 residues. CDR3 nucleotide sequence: TGTGCCAGCAGCCAAGAGTCAGATGAAGCTTTCTTT. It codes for CASSQESDEAFF.

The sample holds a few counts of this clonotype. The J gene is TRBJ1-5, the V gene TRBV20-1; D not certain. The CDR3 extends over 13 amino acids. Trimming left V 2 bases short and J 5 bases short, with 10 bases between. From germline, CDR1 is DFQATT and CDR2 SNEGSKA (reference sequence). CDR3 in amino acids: CSARPRFDQPQHF. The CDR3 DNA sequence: TGCAGTGCTAGACCGCGGTTCGATCAGCCCCAGCATTTT.

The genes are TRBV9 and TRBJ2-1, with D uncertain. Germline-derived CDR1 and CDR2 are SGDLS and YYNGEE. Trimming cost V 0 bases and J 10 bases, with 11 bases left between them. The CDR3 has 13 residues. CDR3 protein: CASSVAGVREQFF. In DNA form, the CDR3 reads TGTGCCAGCAGCGTAGCTGGGGTTCGGGAGCAGTTCTTC.

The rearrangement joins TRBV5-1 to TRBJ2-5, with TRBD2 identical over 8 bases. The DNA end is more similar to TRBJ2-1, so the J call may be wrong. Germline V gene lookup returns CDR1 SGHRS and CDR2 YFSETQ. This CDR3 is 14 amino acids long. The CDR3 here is CASSPAGGIDEQFF. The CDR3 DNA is TGCGCCAGCAGCCCGGCGGGGGGAATCGATGAGCAGTTCTTC.

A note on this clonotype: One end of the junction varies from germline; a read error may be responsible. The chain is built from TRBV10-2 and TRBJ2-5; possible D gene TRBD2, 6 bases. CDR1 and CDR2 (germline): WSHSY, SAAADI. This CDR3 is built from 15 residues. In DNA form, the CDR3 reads TGCGCCAGCAGTGAGTCGGTAGCGGATCAAGACACCCAGTACTTC. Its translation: CASSESVADQDTQYF.

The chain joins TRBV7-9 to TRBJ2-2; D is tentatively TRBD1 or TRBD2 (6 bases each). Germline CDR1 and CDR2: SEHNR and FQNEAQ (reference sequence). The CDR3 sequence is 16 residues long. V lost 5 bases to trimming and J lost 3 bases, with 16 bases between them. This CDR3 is CASSPPEGGDTGELFF. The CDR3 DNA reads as TGTGCCAGCAGCCCCCCGGAGGGGGGAGACACCGGGGAGCTGTTTTTT.

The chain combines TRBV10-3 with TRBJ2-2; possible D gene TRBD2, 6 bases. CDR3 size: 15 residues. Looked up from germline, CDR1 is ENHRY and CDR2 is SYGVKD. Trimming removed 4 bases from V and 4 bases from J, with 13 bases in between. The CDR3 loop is CAISGGASSTGELFF. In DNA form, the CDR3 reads TGTGCCATCAGTGGCGGGGCCTCGAGCACCGGGGAGCTGTTTTTT.

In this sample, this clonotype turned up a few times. CDR3 bases: TGTGCCAGCAGCCCAACAGGACCTGTATACACCGACGAGCAGTTCTTC. Amino acids: CASSPTGPVYTDEQFF. The chain combines TRBV7-3 with TRBJ2-1; D possibly corresponds to TRBD1 (5 bases). In germline, CDR1 is SGHTA, CDR2 FQGTGA. The CDR3 spans 16 residues. Trimming cost V 5 bases and J 10 bases, with 24 bases left between them.

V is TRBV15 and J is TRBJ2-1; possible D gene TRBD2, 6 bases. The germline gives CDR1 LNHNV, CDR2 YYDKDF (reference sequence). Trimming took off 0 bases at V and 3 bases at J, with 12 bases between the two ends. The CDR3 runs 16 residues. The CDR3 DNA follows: TGTGCCACCAGCAGAGATCGGACTACACTCTACAATGAGCAGTTCTTC. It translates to CATSRDRTTLYNEQFF.

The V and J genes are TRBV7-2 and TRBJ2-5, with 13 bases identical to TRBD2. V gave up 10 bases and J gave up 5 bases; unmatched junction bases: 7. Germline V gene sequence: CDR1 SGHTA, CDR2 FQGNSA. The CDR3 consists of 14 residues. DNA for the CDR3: TGTGCCACCGGGACTAGCGGGATCCGGGAGACCCAGTACTTC. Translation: CATGTSGIRETQYF.

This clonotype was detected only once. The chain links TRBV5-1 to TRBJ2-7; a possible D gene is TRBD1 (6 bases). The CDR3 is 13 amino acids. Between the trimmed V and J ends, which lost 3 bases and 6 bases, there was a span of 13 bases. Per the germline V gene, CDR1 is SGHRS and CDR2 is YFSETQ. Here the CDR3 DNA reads TGCGCCAGCAGCTATACACAGGGTACCGAGCAGTACTTC. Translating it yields CASSYTQGTEQYF.

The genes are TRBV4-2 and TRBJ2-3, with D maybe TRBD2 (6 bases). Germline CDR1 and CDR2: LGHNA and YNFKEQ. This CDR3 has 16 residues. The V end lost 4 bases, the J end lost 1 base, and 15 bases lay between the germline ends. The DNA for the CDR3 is TGTGCCAGCAGCCCTAGCGCGAGCGACCGCACAGATACGCAGTATTTT. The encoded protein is CASSPSASDRTDTQYF.

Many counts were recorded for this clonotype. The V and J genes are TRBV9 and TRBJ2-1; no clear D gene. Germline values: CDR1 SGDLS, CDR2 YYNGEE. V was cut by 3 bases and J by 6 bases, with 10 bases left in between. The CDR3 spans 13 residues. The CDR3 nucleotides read TGTGCCAGCAGCGGAGCAGGCGGCAATGAGCAGTTCTTC. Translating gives CASSGAGGNEQFF.

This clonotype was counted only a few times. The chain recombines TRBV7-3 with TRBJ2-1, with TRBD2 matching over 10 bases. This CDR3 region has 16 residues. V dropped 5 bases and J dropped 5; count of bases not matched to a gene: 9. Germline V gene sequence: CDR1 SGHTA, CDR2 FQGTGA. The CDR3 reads CASSPLAGVAHNEQFF. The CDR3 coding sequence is TGTGCCAGCAGCCCCCTAGCGGGAGTTGCCCACAATGAGCAGTTCTTC.

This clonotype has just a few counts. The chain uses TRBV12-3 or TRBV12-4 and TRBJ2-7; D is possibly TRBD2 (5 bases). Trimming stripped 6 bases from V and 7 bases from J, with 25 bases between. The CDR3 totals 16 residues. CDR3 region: CASSRTAGNTPIEQYF. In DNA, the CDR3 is TGTGCCAGCAGCCGAACCGCCGGGAATACCCCTATTGAGCAGTACTTC.

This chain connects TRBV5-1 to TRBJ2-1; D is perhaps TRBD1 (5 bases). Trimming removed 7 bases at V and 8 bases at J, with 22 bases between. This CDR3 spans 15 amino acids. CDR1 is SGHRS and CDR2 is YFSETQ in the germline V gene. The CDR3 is CASELWGIRGDEQFF. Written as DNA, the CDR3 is TGCGCCAGCGAACTATGGGGCATTCGAGGCGATGAGCAGTTCTTC.

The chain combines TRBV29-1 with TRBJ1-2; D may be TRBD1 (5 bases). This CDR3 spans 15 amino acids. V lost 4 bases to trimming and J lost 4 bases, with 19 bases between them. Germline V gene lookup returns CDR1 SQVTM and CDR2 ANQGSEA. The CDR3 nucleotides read TGCAGCGTTGTGTGGGACCTCACCTCTTCCTATGGCTACACCTTC. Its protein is CSVVWDLTSSYGYTF. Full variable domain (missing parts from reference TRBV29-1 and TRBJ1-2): SAVISQKPSRDICQRGTSLTIQCQVDSQVTMMFWYRQQPGQSLTLIATANQGSEATYESGFVIDKFPISRPNLTFSTLTVSNMSPEDSSIYLCSVVWDLTSSYGYTFGSGTRLTVV.

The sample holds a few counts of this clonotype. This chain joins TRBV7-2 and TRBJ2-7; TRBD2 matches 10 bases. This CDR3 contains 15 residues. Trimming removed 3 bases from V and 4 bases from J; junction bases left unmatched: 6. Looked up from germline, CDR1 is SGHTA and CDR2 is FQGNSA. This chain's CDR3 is CASSLPGLAEYEQYF. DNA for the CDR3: TGTGCCAGCAGCTTGCCCGGACTAGCGGAATACGAGCAGTACTTC.

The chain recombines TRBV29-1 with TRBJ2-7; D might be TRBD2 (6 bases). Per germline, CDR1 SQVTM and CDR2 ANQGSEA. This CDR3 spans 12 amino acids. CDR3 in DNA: TGCAGTGTCGGGAGCGGGCCTTACGAGCAGTACTTC. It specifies CSVGSGPYEQYF.

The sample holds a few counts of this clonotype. The CDR3 spells CASNPGALNTEAFF. The CDR3 nucleotides read TGTGCCAGCAACCCAGGGGCATTGAACACTGAAGCTTTCTTT. The genes are TRBV6-6 and TRBJ1-1; the D gene is possibly TRBD1 (6 bases). V was shortened by 7 bases and J by 0 bases, with 12 bases between the two germline ends. The CDR3 extends over 14 amino acids. Germline assignment: CDR1 MNHNY and CDR2 SVGAGI (reference sequence).

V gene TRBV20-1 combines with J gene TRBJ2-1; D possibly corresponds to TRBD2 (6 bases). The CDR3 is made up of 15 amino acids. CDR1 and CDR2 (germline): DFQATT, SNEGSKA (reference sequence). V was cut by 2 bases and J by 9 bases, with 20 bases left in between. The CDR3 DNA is TGCAGTGCTAGACCCATCTTTTCTAGCGTGGGTGAGCAGTTCTTC. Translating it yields CSARPIFSSVGEQFF.

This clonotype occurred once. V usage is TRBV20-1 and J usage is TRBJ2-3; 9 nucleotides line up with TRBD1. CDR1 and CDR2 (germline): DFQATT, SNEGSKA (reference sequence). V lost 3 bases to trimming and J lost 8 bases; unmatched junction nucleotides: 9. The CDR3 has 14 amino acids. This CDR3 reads CSARRTGEFGTQYF. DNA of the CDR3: TGCAGTGCTAGGAGGACAGGGGAGTTTGGTACGCAGTATTTT.

The DNA of the CDR3 is TGTGCCATCAAGAAAACCGGAATTAACTATGGCTACACCTTC. Translating it yields CAIKKTGINYGYTF. This chain joins TRBV10-3 and TRBJ1-2; D not certain. V was shortened by 7 bases and J by 1 base, with 13 bases between the two germline ends. Germline V gives CDR1 ENHRY, CDR2 SYGVKD. The length of the CDR3 is 14 residues.

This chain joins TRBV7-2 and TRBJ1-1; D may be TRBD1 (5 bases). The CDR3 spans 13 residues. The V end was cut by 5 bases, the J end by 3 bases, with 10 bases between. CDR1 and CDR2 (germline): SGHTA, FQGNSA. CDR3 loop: CASSAGRDTEAFF. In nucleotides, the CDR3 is TGTGCCAGCAGCGCGGGCAGGGACACTGAAGCTTTCTTT.

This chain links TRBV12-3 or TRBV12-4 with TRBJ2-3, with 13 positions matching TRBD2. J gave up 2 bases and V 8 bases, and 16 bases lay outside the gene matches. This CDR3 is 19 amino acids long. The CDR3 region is CASSPRRLAGGVHTDTQYF. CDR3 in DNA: TGTGCCAGCTCCCCGAGGAGACTAGCGGGGGGAGTACACACAGATACGCAGTATTTT.

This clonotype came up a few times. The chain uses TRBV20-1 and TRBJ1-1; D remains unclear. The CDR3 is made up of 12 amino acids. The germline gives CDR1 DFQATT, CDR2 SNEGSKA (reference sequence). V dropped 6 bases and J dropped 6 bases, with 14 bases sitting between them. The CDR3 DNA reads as TGCAGTGCCCAGGCCAGCGCTTCTGAAGCTTTCTTT. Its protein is CSAQASASEAFF.

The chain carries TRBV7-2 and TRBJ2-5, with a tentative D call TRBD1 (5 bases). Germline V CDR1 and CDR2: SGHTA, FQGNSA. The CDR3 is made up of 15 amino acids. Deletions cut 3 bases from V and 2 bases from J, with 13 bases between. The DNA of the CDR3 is TGTGCCAGCAGCTTTCGTCCCACAGGACAAGAGACCCAGTACTTC. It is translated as CASSFRPTGQETQYF.

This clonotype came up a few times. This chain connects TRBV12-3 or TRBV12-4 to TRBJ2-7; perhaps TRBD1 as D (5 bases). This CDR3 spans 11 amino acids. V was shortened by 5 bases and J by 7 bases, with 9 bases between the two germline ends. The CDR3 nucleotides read TGTGCCAGCAGTAACAACAGGGAGCAGTACTTC. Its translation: CASSNNREQYF.